This record concerns one TCR beta chain sequence. This sample was included in a study of blood T cell repertoires in COVID-19. V was clipped by 3 bases and J by 2 bases; unmatched bases: 6. The CDR3 runs to 16 residues. Looked up from germline, CDR1 is LNHDA and CDR2 is SQIVND (reference sequence). The table came from immunoSEQ multiplex PCR; TCRdb's copy has only in-frame clones and leaves some out. The sample lists about 150,000 clones; about 86% were seen once. This chain connects TRBV19 to TRBJ2-3; 9 positions agree with TRBD2. The sequence came from a woman of 80 years or more with acute or convalescent COVID-19. The sequenced sample was peripheral blood. CDR3 nucleotide sequence: TGTGCCAGTAGTATCGTCGAGCGGGGGGACACAGATACGCAGTATTTT. It yields the protein CASSIVERGDTDTQYF.